Presented here are 6 T cell receptor beta chains from one specimen sequenced in a study of blood T cell repertoires in COVID-19 (dated by TCRdb to the early 2020s). Libraries were made using the immunoSEQ multiplex PCR assay. TCRdb re-hosts the immuneACCESS table, in-frame sequences only. Its copies lack some clones; in the studies checked, an unresolved V gene accounts for under half of them, and the cause for the rest is not known. Across this sample there are 120,000 or so clones, with 79% seen only once. The biggest ten clones account for 37% of the sample. The sequencing input was peripheral blood. Receptors originate from a man between 40 and 49 years old with active or convalescent COVID-19.

The gene calls are TRBV19 and TRBJ1-6; D possibly corresponds to TRBD1 (6 bases). Trimming cost V 5 bases and J 9 bases, with 20 bases left between them. The CDR3 runs to 16 residues. CDR1 LNHDA and CDR2 SQIVND come from the germline V gene (reference sequence). CDR3 in amino acids: CASSPPRGGPSSPLHF. CDR3 DNA: TGTGCCAGTAGTCCCCCGAGAGGGGGTCCAAGTTCACCCCTCCACTTT.

V gene TRBV4-3 combines with J gene TRBJ1-2; D ambiguous. The CDR3 is made up of 15 amino acids. Trimming took off 0 bases at V and 7 bases at J, with 15 bases between the two ends. CDR1 is LGHNA, CDR2 YSLEER, per germline. CDR3 sequence: CASSQDHRVGGGYTF. CDR3 sequence (DNA): TGCGCCAGCAGCCAAGATCATAGGGTGGGAGGTGGCTACACCTTC.

V and J are TRBV6-2 or TRBV6-3 and TRBJ2-7; D unresolved. This CDR3 region has 15 residues. Germline lookup yields CDR1 MNHEY and CDR2 SVGEGT. The V gene lost 0 bases and the J gene lost 0 bases, with 9 bases spanning the gap. The CDR3 loop reads CASSYSKTSSYEQYF. CDR3 bases: TGTGCCAGCAGTTACTCGAAGACAAGCTCCTACGAGCAGTACTTC.

The CDR3 DNA is TGTGCCAGCAGCTTGGGGGGCGCTGGGGCCAACGTCCTGACTTTC. It translates to CASSLGGAGANVLTF. J is TRBJ2-6 and V is TRBV5-6; D might be TRBD1 (5 bases). V dropped 0 bases and J dropped 2 bases, with 6 bases sitting between them. The germline V gene has CDR1 SGHDT and CDR2 YYEEEE. The CDR3 contains 15 residues.

V is TRBV7-7 and J is TRBJ1-1; D is unresolved. This CDR3 region has 13 residues. V was shortened by 5 bases and J by 6 bases, with 13 bases between the two germline ends. CDR1 and CDR2 from the germline V gene are SSHAT and FNYEAQ (reference sequence). The CDR3 region has the DNA TGTGCCAGCAGCGAGGTTCCGGGTGCTGAAGCTTTCTTT. It codes for CASSEVPGAEAFF.

V usage is TRBV3-1 (or the pseudogene TRBV3-2) and J usage is TRBJ2-7; 7 nucleotides agree with TRBD2. This CDR3 has 14 residues. V gave up 6 bases and J gave up 2 bases; unmatched junction bases: 7. In germline, CDR1 is LGHDT, CDR2 YNNKEL (reference sequence). The CDR3 region is CASRMSSGPYEQYF. The CDR3 region has the DNA TGTGCCAGCAGGATGTCTAGCGGACCCTACGAGCAGTACTTC.